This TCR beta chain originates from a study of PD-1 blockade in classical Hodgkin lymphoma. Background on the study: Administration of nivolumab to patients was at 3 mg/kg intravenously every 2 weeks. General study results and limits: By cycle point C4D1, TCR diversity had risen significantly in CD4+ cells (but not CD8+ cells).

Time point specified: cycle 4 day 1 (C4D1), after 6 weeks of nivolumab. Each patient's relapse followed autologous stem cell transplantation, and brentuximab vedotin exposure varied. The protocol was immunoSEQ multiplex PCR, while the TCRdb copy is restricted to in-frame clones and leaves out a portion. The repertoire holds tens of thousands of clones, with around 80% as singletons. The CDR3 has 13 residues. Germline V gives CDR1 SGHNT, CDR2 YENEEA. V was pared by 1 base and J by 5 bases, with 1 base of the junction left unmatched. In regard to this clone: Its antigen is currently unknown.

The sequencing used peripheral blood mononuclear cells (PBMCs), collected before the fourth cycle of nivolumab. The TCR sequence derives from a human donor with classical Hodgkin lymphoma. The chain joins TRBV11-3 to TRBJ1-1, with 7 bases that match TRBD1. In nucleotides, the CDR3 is TGTGCCAGCAGCTTAGTGACAGGGACTGAAGCTTTCTTT. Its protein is CASSLVTGTEAFF.